One and the same sample provided the 30 T cell receptor beta chains below, sequenced in a study of metastatic and nonmetastatic thyroid tumors (dated by TCRdb to the early 2020s). Before undergoing thyroid surgery, none of the patients had been given any kind of treatment. Libraries were constructed by PCR. Sequencing took place on an Illumina HiSeq 4000. TCRdb reprocessing: public reads trimmed at Q25 with fastp, clones called with MiXCR, in-frame beta chains kept. This sample holds about 13,000 clones; roughly a third were observed only once. The top ten constitute roughly an eighth of the sample. The sequenced material came from tumor tissue. The receptors were sampled from a male donor with papillary thyroid cancer or a benign thyroid nodule (not recorded which). Some clones in this sample may be carry-over from other donors' samples.

The CDR3 spells CSASVAGGYDEQYF. As DNA, the CDR3 is TGCAGTGCTAGCGTAGCGGGAGGGTACGACGAGCAGTACTTC. The chain joins TRBV20-1 to TRBJ2-7, with TRBD2 matching over 11 bases. Germline V lookup: CDR1 DFQATT, CDR2 SNEGSKA (reference sequence). V was pared by 3 bases and J by 5 bases, with 6 bases of the junction left unmatched. The CDR3 is 14 amino acids.

CDR3 protein: CATSRWGQGTAGELFF. DNA of the CDR3: TGTGCCACATCCCGGTGGGGACAGGGGACCGCCGGGGAGCTGTTTTTT. J is TRBJ2-2 and V is TRBV6-1; 10 bases fit TRBD1. Germline lookup yields CDR1 MNHNS and CDR2 SASEGT. Losses at the gene ends were 10 bases for V and 6 bases for J; bases not matched to a gene: 14. The CDR3 runs to 16 residues.

This clone showed up just a few times. This chain uses TRBV11-3 with TRBJ2-7; the D is unclear. Germline CDR1 SGHNT, CDR2 YENEEA. This CDR3 is built from 13 residues. V was shortened by 5 bases and J by 3 bases, with 11 bases between the two germline ends. CDR3: CASSDTSNYEQYF. In DNA form, the CDR3 reads TGTGCCAGCAGCGACACGAGCAACTACGAGCAGTACTTC.

The rearrangement joins TRBV6-1 to TRBJ1-2; 7 bases fit TRBD1. The CDR3 runs 13 residues. Looked up from germline, CDR1 is MNHNS and CDR2 is SASEGT. The J segment lost 8 bases and the V segment lost 5 bases, leaving 8 bases of the junction unmatched. This CDR3 is CASSLTGSFGYTF. The CDR3 nucleotides are TGTGCCAGCAGTTTGACAGGGTCTTTCGGCTACACCTTC.

This rearrangement joins TRBV11-1 to TRBJ2-2, with a weak D call TRBD1 (5 bases). Trimming took 5 bases from V and 3 from J, leaving 10 bases between them. There are 14 residues in the CDR3. Germline values: CDR1 SGHAT, CDR2 FQDESV (reference sequence). The CDR3, as DNA: TGTGCCAGCAGCCTAACCAGGGACACCGGGGAGCTGTTTTTT. This sequence encodes CASSLTRDTGELFF.

This clone was detected once. The chain couples TRBV20-1 to TRBJ2-7; tentative D call: TRBD1 (6 bases). Germline loops: CDR1 DFQATT, CDR2 SNEGSKA (reference sequence). The CDR3 extends over 12 amino acids. The V end was cut by 6 bases, the J end by 6 bases, with 15 bases between. This CDR3 is CSAATGLTEQYF. The CDR3 nucleotides read TGCAGTGCCGCCACAGGGCTTACCGAGCAGTACTTC.

J is TRBJ2-5 and V is TRBV7-2; 12 nucleotides agree with TRBD2. With 8 bases clipped from V and 5 bases from J, the junction kept 9 bases outside the gene matches. The CDR3 runs 15 residues. Germline CDR1 is SGHTA and CDR2 is FQGNSA. The CDR3 DNA reads as TGTGCCAGCCTATCCCTAGCGGGAGGGCTGGAGACCCAGTACTTC. Its translation is CASLSLAGGLETQYF. Full variable domain (rest looked up from reference TRBV7-2 and TRBJ2-5): GAGVSQSPSNKVTEKGKDVELRCDPISGHTALYWYRQSLGQGLEFLIYFQGNSAPDKSGLPSDRFSAERTGGSVSTLTIQRTQQEDSAVYLCASLSLAGGLETQYFGPGTRLLVL.

The rearrangement joins TRBV19 to TRBJ2-2; D is unclear. Trimming left V 7 bases short and J 4 bases short, with 13 bases between. The CDR3 runs 14 residues. Germline assignment: CDR1 LNHDA and CDR2 SQIVND (reference sequence). CDR3 in DNA: TGTGCCAGTAAACGGCAGGAGATCACCGGGGAGCTGTTTTTT. Residues: CASKRQEITGELFF. Full variable domain (remainder filled in from reference TRBV19 and TRBJ2-2): DGGITQSPKYLFRKEGQNVTLSCEQNLNHDAMYWYRQDPGQGLRLIYYSQIVNDFQKGDIAEGYSVSREKKESFPLTVTSAQKNPTAFYLCASKRQEITGELFFGEGSRLTVL.

This clone was seen only a few times. CDR3 loop: CASTREGFSYEQYF. For the CDR3, the DNA is TGTGCCAGCACACGGGAGGGCTTCTCCTACGAGCAGTACTTC. The chain recombines TRBV28 with TRBJ2-7; 8 positions agree with TRBD2. CDR1 is MDHEN, CDR2 SYDVKM, per germline. Germline trimming cut 7 bases from V and 0 bases from J; bases unmatched to any gene: 5. This CDR3 spans 14 amino acids.

The chain has TRBV6-1 and TRBJ2-7; the match to TRBD1 covers 9 bases. The ends lost 6 bases at V and 3 bases at J; junction bases unmatched: 3. CDR1 and CDR2 from the germline V gene are MNHNS and SASEGT. CDR3 size: 13 residues. CDR3 protein: CASRETGGYEQYF. The DNA of the CDR3 is TGTGCCAGCAGGGAGACAGGGGGCTACGAGCAGTACTTC.

This chain uses TRBV12-3 or TRBV12-4 with TRBJ2-7, with D possibly matching TRBD2 (5 bases). V lost 4 bases and J lost 5, with 12 bases in between. The CDR3 consists of 13 residues. Here the CDR3 reads CASSSPRGDEQYF. The DNA for the CDR3 is TGTGCCAGCAGTTCCCCCCGGGGAGACGAGCAGTACTTC.

The chain combines TRBV20-1 with TRBJ1-2; D is undetermined. CDR3 length: 13 residues. V was clipped by 5 bases and J by 4 bases, with 14 bases between them. The germline gives CDR1 DFQATT, CDR2 SNEGSKA (reference sequence). The CDR3 DNA is TGCAGTGCTGACCCCGGACTTAGCTATGGCTACACCTTC. Protein: CSADPGLSYGYTF.

The table lists this clone with many counts. The genes are TRBV10-1 and TRBJ1-4, with no clear D. The germline V and J ends were trimmed by 5 bases and 0 bases, with 10 bases remaining between them. Germline CDR1 reads WNHNN; CDR2 reads SYGVQD (reference sequence). The length of the CDR3 is 15 residues. The CDR3 nucleotides are TGCGCCAGCAGTAAAGGGCCATCAACTAATGAAAAACTGTTTTTT. Its protein is CASSKGPSTNEKLFF.

Within the sample, this clone is medium-sized. A read error may account for a junction end that differs from germline. The rearrangement joins TRBV29-1 to TRBJ1-1, with D unresolved. Germline CDR1 is SQVTM and CDR2 is ANQGSEA. This CDR3 contains 14 residues. The CDR3 sequence is CSVEGAAGVTEAFF. The CDR3 nucleotides are TGCAGCGTGGAAGGTGCTGCAGGCGTCACTGAAGCTTTCTTT.

This clone was seen only a few times. The chain employs TRBV28 and TRBJ2-7; TRBD2 matches 8 bases. The CDR3 extends over 16 amino acids. J lost 3 bases, V lost 3 bases, and 10 bases had no gene match. Per the germline V gene, CDR1 is MDHEN and CDR2 is SYDVKM. CDR3: CASSFPTVGGDYEQYF. CDR3 in DNA: TGTGCCAGCAGTTTCCCCACTGTCGGGGGGGACTACGAGCAGTACTTC.

The chain carries TRBV6-2 or TRBV6-3 and TRBJ2-5, with 10 bases matching TRBD1. Germline V gene data show CDR1 as MNHEY and CDR2 as SVGEGT. V lost 5 bases to trimming and J lost 4 bases; unmatched junction nucleotides: 10. The CDR3 extends over 16 amino acids. The CDR3, as DNA: TGTGCCAGCAGTAAAACGGGAGGACAGGGGGGAGAGACCCAGTACTTC. Protein sequence: CASSKTGGQGGETQYF.

This chain connects TRBV19 to TRBJ1-2; 7 bases fit TRBD1. Losses at the gene ends were 4 bases for V and 4 bases for J; bases not matched to a gene: 3. Germline assignment: CDR1 LNHDA and CDR2 SQIVND (reference sequence). CDR3 length: 13 residues. The CDR3 loop is CASSTPGGYGYTF. Here the CDR3 DNA reads TGTGCCAGTAGTACTCCAGGGGGCTATGGCTACACCTTC.

This chain connects TRBV28 to TRBJ2-1; D gene uncertain. CDR1 is MDHEN and CDR2 is SYDVKM in the germline V gene. This CDR3 is 15 amino acids long. V gave up 2 bases and J gave up 3 bases, with 11 bases separating them. CDR3 residues: CASSLRAIRYNEQFF. CDR3 nucleotide sequence: TGTGCCAGCAGTTTACGAGCGATCCGCTACAATGAGCAGTTCTTC.

In its sample, this clone was seen a few times. The chain joins TRBV28 to TRBJ2-3; the D gene is possibly TRBD2 (5 bases). The CDR3 covers 16 residues. CDR1 and CDR2 from the germline V gene are MDHEN and SYDVKM. Between the trimmed V and J ends, which lost 5 bases and 0 bases, there was a span of 15 bases. CDR3 nucleotide sequence: TGTGCCAGCAGTCCTGTGCGGGCGTTCAGCACAGATACGCAGTATTTT. Protein sequence: CASSPVRAFSTDTQYF. The variable domain in full, completed from reference TRBV28 and TRBJ2-3, reads DVKVTQSSRYLVKRTGEKVFLECVQDMDHENMFWYRQDPGLGLRLIYFSYDVKMKEKGDIPEGYSVSREKKERFSLILESASTNQTSMYLCASSPVRAFSTDTQYFGPGTRLTVL.

This clone was detected ten times or more. This sequence joins TRBV11-1 and TRBJ1-5, with TRBD1 matching over 8 bases. Trimming cost V 5 bases and J 2 bases; bases outside gene matches: 8. This CDR3 is 16 amino acids long. Germline V CDR1 and CDR2: SGHAT, FQDESV (reference sequence). The CDR3 DNA follows: TGTGCCAGCAGCCTTATACAGGGGGGGGGCAATCAGCCCCAGCATTTT. Its translation is CASSLIQGGGNQPQHF.

The chain has TRBV2 and TRBJ2-6, with 9 bases lining up with TRBD1. CDR1 and CDR2 from the germline V gene are SNHLY and FYNNEI. Trimming removed 4 bases from V and 0 bases from J; junction bases left unmatched: 10. This CDR3 comprises 19 residues. CDR3 sequence (DNA): TGTGCCAGCAGTGTCCACAGGGGGCAATCTCTCTCTGGGGCCAACGTCCTGACTTTC. Translated: CASSVHRGQSLSGANVLTF.

This clone was counted a few times. V is TRBV6-1 and J is TRBJ1-3, with D possibly matching TRBD1 (6 bases). CDR1 is MNHNS, CDR2 SASEGT, per germline. V gave up 5 bases and J gave up 0 bases, with 14 bases separating them. This CDR3 is built from 16 residues. CDR3 in DNA: TGTGCCAGCAGTAGACCCGGACAGCCCTCTGGAAACACCATATATTTT. Amino acids: CASSRPGQPSGNTIYF.

On this clone: At one of its ends the junction is not consistent with the germline gene, which may arise from a read error. This rearrangement joins TRBV7-3 to TRBJ2-2; D not certain. Germline V gene sequence: CDR1 SGHTA, CDR2 FQGTGA. This CDR3 has 12 residues. The CDR3 is CVSSLNTGELFF. The CDR3 DNA reads as TGTGTCAGCAGCTTGAACACCGGGGAGCTGTTTTTT.

This clone was seen a handful of times. One junction end does not reproduce the germline sequence, and a read error may be involved. The rearrangement joins TRBV6-1 to TRBJ2-1; D is uncertain. The germline CDR1 and CDR2 sequences are MNHNS and SASEGT. CDR3 length: 14 residues. CDR3 loop: CASRTVSSYNEQLF. The CDR3 bases are TGTGCCAGCAGGACGGTAAGCTCCTACAATGAGCAGCTCTTC.

This clone is medium-sized (0.01 to 0.1%) by share. The CDR3 is CASSGASTGKNEQFF. The CDR3 DNA is TGTGCCAGCAGTGGGGCTTCGACAGGGAAGAATGAGCAGTTCTTC. The chain links TRBV28 to TRBJ2-1; 7 nucleotides align to TRBD1. This CDR3 is 15 amino acids long. Germline CDR1 and CDR2: MDHEN and SYDVKM. J was trimmed by 7 bases and V by 5 bases; bases with no gene match: 11.

This clone appeared many times. The chain joins TRBV7-9 to TRBJ2-1; D may be TRBD2 (5 bases). This CDR3 spans 12 amino acids. Trimming shortened V by 2 bases and J by 12 bases, and 11 bases separated the two germline ends. Looked up from germline, CDR1 is SEHNR and CDR2 is FQNEAQ (reference sequence). CDR3 coding DNA: TGTGCCAGCAGCTTATTTACCGAGGGGCAGTTCTTC. It yields the protein CASSLFTEGQFF.

This clone was observed a handful of times. This chain links TRBV20-1 with TRBJ1-6; D may be TRBD1 (5 bases). The CDR3 covers 12 residues. Trimming cost V 6 bases and J 8 bases, with 11 bases left between them. The V gene's germline CDR1 is DFQATT and CDR2 SNEGSKA (reference sequence). As DNA, the CDR3 is TGCAGTGCCCACCTGGGGGATTCACCCCTCCACTTT. Translation gives CSAHLGDSPLHF.

This clone is termed medium-sized (0.01 to 0.1%). This chain uses TRBV5-1 with TRBJ2-3; D unresolved. The CDR3 totals 15 residues. The germline V gene has CDR1 SGHRS and CDR2 YFSETQ. V dropped 0 bases and J dropped 2 bases, with 10 bases sitting between them. The CDR3 bases are TGCGCCAGCAGCTTGGCGGTTCCCGCCACAGATACGCAGTATTTT. This encodes CASSLAVPATDTQYF.

This clone ranks as medium-sized. V and J are TRBV6-1 and TRBJ2-1; the match to TRBD2 covers 11 bases. V was clipped by 5 bases and J by 3 bases; unmatched bases: 3. This CDR3 contains 15 residues. Germline CDR1 reads MNHNS; CDR2 reads SASEGT. The CDR3 DNA sequence: TGTGCCAGCAGTACCACTAGCGGGGGCTACAATGAGCAGTTCTTC. Encoded protein: CASSTTSGGYNEQFF.

The chain joins TRBV30 to TRBJ1-6; 8 bases are shared with TRBD1. This CDR3 contains 16 residues. The V gene end was trimmed by 3 bases and the J gene end by 7 bases; junction bases not matched to a gene: 11. CDR1 and CDR2 (germline): GTSNPN, SVGIG (reference sequence). In nucleotides, the CDR3 is TGTGCCTGGAGGGGGGACCCGGGACAGGAGAATTCACCCCTCCACTTT. Protein product: CAWRGDPGQENSPLHF.